This T cell receptor beta chain was recorded in a study of STAT5B mutations in CD4+ large granular lymphocyte leukemia (dated by TCRdb to 2022 to 2024). With regard to the full study: Among the healthy controls, the CDR3 'QG' motif was associated with a particular HLA allele. TCRbeta repertoires of CD4+ T-cell large granular lymphocyte leukemia patients were compared with those of healthy blood donors. Flow cytometry on FACSCanto II or FACSVerse showed that the purified fractions were more than 95% pure among lymphocytes.

TCRbeta rearrangements were sequenced from genomic DNA using the immunoSEQ assay at survey resolution. The paper's data handling went like this. In the TCR sequencing data, the lowest productive clonotype frequency that could be detected was 2.59 x 10-5. Analyses included only productive TCRbeta rearrangements, meaning complete and in-frame sequences. Simpson clonality, calculated in the immunoSEQ Analyzer version 3.0, was used as the measure of sample clonality. Based on frequency, clones were grouped as very rare, small, medium, large (1-20%) or hyperexpanded (>20%). OLGA 1.2.3 estimated generation probabilities, VDJtools produced V-gene circos plots, VDJdb was queried for specificities, and GLIPH identified CDR3 motifs. TCRdb provides this immuneACCESS table in a form limited to in-frame rearrangements. Some clones are lacking; in checked studies, under half of them reflect an unresolved V gene, and why the rest are absent is not known. The V and J calls and clone size come from that table; D and trimming were worked out from the DNA. The sample profile shows 20,000 to 25,000 clones; about three quarters of them were found once. About 0.6% of the sample goes to the ten largest clones.

V is pared back by 4 bases and J by 7 bases, with 10 bases lying between the germline termini. Reading the germline V gene (reference sequence) gives CDR1 MNHEY and CDR2 SMNVEV. The CDR3 starts with the cysteine, ends with the phenylalanine, and has 12 residues. Left in the record is the CDR3 DNA by itself, 36 bases read in frame from the first base. Buffy coats from 35 to 45 blood donors, supplied by the Finnish Red Cross blood service, were used as healthy controls. All TCR-sequenced material derived from peripheral blood: patient blood samples and healthy donor buffy coats. Ficoll-Hypaque gradient centrifugation was used to isolate peripheral blood mononuclear cells. For the healthy controls, CD4+ cells were obtained from buffy coats by magnetic purification. The Gentra Puregene Cell and Tissue kit was used to extract genomic DNA, and a Qubit 2.0 fluorometer was used to measure the amount of genomic DNA.

Overall study results and their limits: Each patient's main leukemic clonotypes were private, but approximately 23% of these clonotypes showed up at low frequency in the non-leukemic repertoires of other patients. Compared with healthy CD4+ repertoires, CD4-sorted patient repertoires appeared more clonal, and this difference remained even after the putative leukemic clones were removed. Data were not HLA-matched; higher clonality in CD4+ versus CD8+ T-LGLL could reflect the relatively small sample size. TRBV06-family usage was enriched among the top patient clones (8/27) compared with healthy controls (2/35).

This clone was seen once. Its antigen remains unidentified. No qualities accompany the bases; no much larger clone lies one base away. Sequencing input: CD4+ T cells from blood buffy coats. This receptor was taken from a human donor in good health. The rearranged segments are TRBV27 and TRBJ1-1, with the D segment identity uncertain. Here the CDR3 is given as CASSSPTGEAFF. The DNA reads TGTGCCAGCAGTTCGCCGACGGGTGAAGCTTTCTTT.